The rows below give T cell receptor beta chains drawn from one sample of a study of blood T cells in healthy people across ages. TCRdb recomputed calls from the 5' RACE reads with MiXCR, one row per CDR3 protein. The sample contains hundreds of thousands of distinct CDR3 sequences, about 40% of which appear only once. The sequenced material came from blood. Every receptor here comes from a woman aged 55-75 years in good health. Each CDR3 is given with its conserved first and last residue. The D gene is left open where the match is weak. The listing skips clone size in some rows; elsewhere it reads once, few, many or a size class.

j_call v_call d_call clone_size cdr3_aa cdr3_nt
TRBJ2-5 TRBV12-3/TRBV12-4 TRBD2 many CASSGGAETQYF TGTGCCAGCAGCGGGGGGGCGGAGACCCAGTACTTC
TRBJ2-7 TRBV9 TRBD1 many CASSPHGQGASEQYF TGTGCCAGCAGCCCACACGGACAGGGGGCATCCGAGCAGTACTTC
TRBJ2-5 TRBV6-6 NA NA CASSYSGYETQYF TGTGCCAGCAGTTACTCAGGGTACGAGACCCAGTACTTC
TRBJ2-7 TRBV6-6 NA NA CASSTQDRVYEQYF TGTGCCAGCAGTACCCAGGACAGAGTCTACGAGCAGTACTTC
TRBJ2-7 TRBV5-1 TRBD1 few CASSLDPTGQGGDEQYF TGCGCCAGCAGCTTGGATCCCACGGGACAGGGAGGCGACGAGCAGTACTTC
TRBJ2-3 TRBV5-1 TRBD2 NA CASKREVTDTQYF TGCGCCAGCAAGCGGGAGGTCACAGATACGCAGTATTTT
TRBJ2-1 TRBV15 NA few CATSRDSGPYNEQFF TGTGCCACCAGCAGAGATTCAGGGCCATACAATGAGCAGTTCTTC
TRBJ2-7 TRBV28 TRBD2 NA CASSPLPGTTHEQYF TGTGCCAGCAGTCCCCTCCCCGGGACTACCCACGAGCAGTACTTC
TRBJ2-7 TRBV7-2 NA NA CASSSGGTETYEQYF TGTGCCAGCAGCTCTGGTGGAACCGAGACCTACGAGCAGTACTTC
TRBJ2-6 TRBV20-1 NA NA CSASLRERGSGANVLTF TGCAGTGCTAGCTTGAGAGAACGGGGCTCTGGGGCCAACGTCCTGACTTTC
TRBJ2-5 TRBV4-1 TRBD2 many CASSQPSGQETQYF TGCGCCAGCAGCCAGCCTAGCGGCCAAGAGACCCAGTACTTC
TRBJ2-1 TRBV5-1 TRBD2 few CASSFPSSGGTYNEQFF TGCGCCAGCAGTTTTCCCTCTAGCGGGGGGACTTACAATGAGCAGTTCTTC
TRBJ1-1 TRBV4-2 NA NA CASSQDQAENTEAFF TGTGCCAGCAGCCAAGATCAGGCAGAGAACACTGAAGCTTTCTTT
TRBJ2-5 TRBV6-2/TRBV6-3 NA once CASSLVGNQQYF TGTGCCAGCAGCCTGGTGGGCAATCAGCAGTACTTC
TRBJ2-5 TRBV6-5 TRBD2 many CASNGAGAGQETQYF TGTGCCAGCAATGGTGCGGGAGCGGGGCAAGAGACCCAGTACTTC
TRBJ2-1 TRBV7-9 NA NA CASSYPPGHEQFF TGTGCCAGCAGCTACCCACCCGGCCATGAGCAGTTCTTC